This TCR beta chain was identified during a study of T cell changes during pregnancy in multiple sclerosis. This table comes from immunoSEQ multiplex PCR, and its TCRdb copy is limited to in-frame clones, with some not included. The sample shows some 100,000 clones, about nine tenths of them seen only once. Germline CDR1 MNHEY, CDR2 SVGAGI. Trimming pared 5 bases from V and 4 bases from J, leaving 11 bases between. The CDR3 sequence is 13 residues long. The starting material was peripheral blood, obtained after pregnancy. V and J are TRBV6-5 and TRBJ1-2, with D possibly TRBD1 on 6 matching bases. This sequence was found in a female donor with multiple sclerosis, enrolled in a pregnancy study. The CDR3 sequence is CASSGQGFYGYTF. The CDR3 coding sequence is TGTGCCAGCAGTGGTCAGGGGTTCTATGGCTACACCTTC.